The entry below describes one T cell receptor beta chain. Its antigen remains unknown. A much more abundant neighbour one base away suggests this may be a read error. Germline DNA was also extracted, with blood RNA taken from unsorted whole blood. Patients were treatment-naive with chronic HBV infection. There are 11 residues in the CDR3. The ends were cut back, 5 bases at V and 7 bases at J, with 8 bases in the middle. The data derive from a study of tumor-infiltrating lymphocytes in primary liver carcinoma. Points from the study as a whole: Significantly greater top-250-clone fractions characterized tumors relative to blood (p = 0.039). The samples were not sorted (they were bulk), so CD4+ and CD8+ repertoires were not compared. Tumor-adjacent and tumor-blood pairs shared less of their repertoires than tumor region pairs shared.

From 450 to 600 ng total RNA, TCR beta cDNA was generated with a primer in the constant region. Libraries for TCR beta were built through three nested multiplex PCR rounds, which together made up a slightly modified ARM-PCR procedure. Both of the initial two PCR rounds ran for around 10 cycles and employed TRBV1-TRBV30 forward primers alongside a C-beta reverse primer. MiXCR, run by TCRdb on the multiplex PCR reads, gives a single entry per CDR3 protein. This table has some 190,000 distinct CDR3 sequences, 50% to 75% appearing once. The chain recombines TRBV12-3 or TRBV12-4 with TRBJ1-1; maybe TRBD1 (5 bases). Sequencing used peripheral blood. This clonotype was obtained from a middle-aged man with primary liver carcinoma and hepatitis B virus infection. The CDR3 nucleotides read TGTGCCAGCAGTGTGACAGATGAAGCTTTCTTT. Translation gives CASSVTDEAFF.